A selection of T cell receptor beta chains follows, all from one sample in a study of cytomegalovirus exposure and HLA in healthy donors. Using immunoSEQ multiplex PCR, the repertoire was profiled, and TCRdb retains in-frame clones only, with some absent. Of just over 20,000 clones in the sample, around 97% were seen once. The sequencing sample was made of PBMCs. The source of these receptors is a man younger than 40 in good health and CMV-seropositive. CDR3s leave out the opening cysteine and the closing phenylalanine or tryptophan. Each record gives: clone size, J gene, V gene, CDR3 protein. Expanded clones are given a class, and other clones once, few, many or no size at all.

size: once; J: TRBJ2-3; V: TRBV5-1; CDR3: ASSRPQGFTDTQY
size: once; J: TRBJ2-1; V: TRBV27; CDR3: ASRRAGSYNEQF
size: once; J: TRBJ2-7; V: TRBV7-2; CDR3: ASSLKPGTSGIVEQY
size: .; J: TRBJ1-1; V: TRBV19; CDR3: ASSIDSAEAF
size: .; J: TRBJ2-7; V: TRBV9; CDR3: ASSVGDRDIYEQY
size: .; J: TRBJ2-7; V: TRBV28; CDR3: ASRGWGEPYEQY
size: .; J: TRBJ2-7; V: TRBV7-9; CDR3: ASSSLGGSYEQY
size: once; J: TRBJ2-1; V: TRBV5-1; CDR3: ASSSSLAGNSYNEQF
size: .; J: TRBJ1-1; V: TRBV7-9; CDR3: ASSAQYGTEAF
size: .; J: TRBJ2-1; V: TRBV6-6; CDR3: ASSKPTSGINEQF
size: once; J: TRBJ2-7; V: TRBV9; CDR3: ASSASGTSGVEQY
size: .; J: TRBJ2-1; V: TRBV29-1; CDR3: SGGGTGEQF
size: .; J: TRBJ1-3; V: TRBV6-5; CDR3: ASSYSRRVSGNTIY
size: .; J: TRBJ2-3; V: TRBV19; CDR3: ASSLTDTQY
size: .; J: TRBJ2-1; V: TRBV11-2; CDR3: ASSDPGLQF
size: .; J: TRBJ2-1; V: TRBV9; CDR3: ASSVRQLVSEQF
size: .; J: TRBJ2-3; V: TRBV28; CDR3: ASSLSAGERLDTQY
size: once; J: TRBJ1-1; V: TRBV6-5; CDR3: ASMGGTGGAF
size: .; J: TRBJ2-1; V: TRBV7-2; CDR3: ASSSQGLALGEQF
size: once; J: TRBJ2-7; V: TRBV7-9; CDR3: ASSLDRGGGEQY
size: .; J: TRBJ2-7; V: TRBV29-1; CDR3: SVGTGYSYEQY
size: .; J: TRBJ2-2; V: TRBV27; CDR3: ASSLSGRNTGELF
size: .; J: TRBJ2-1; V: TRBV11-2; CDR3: ASSFSRISYNEQF
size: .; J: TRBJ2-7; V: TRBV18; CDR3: ASSPETGGGEQY